A selection of T cell receptor beta chains follows, all from one sample in a study of cytomegalovirus exposure and HLA in healthy donors. Produced via immunoSEQ multiplex PCR; TCRdb's table is partial and in-frame only. The sample comprises 150,000 to 200,000 clones, 76% of which are singletons, and 3% to 3.5% rests with the top ten. Sequencing was done on a sample of PBMCs. Receptors were obtained from a male donor in good health and CMV-seronegative. The CDR3 runs from the conserved cysteine through the conserved F or W. The D gene is left open where the match is weak. The size entry is marked missing in some rows and otherwise reads once, few, many or a size class.

CDR3aa | CDR3nt | v_gene | d_gene | abundance | j_gene | len
CASSPPGRVYGYTF | TGTGCCAGCAGTCCCCCTGGGCGAGTCTATGGCTACACCTTC | TRBV28 | - | - | TRBJ1-2 | 14
CASSILGGELFF | TGTGCCAGCAGCATCCTAGGCGGGGAGCTGTTTTTT | TRBV27 | - | - | TRBJ2-2 | 12
CASSTDRGNGYTF | TGTGCCAGCAGCACTGACAGGGGGAATGGCTACACCTTC | TRBV13 | TRBD1 | few | TRBJ1-2 | 13
CASSLGSGGPYNEQFF | TGTGCCAGCAGCTTAGGATCGGGAGGGCCGTATAATGAGCAGTTCTTC | TRBV7-8 | TRBD2 | - | TRBJ2-1 | 16
CASSRTAYGYTF | TGTGCCAGCAGCAGGACAGCTTATGGCTACACCTTC | TRBV7-9 | - | once | TRBJ1-2 | 12
CAWSTGPSQHF | TGTGCCTGGTCGACAGGCCCATCCCAGCATTTT | TRBV30 | - | - | TRBJ1-5 | 11
CASSVDIPNEQFF | TGTGCCAGCAGCGTAGATATCCCCAATGAGCAGTTCTTC | TRBV9 | - | - | TRBJ2-1 | 13
CASSMGTSITGELFF | TGTGCCAGCTCTATGGGGACTAGTATCACCGGGGAGCTGTTTTTT | TRBV18 | TRBD2 | - | TRBJ2-2 | 15
CATLVGQGKYSNQPQHF | TGTGCCACCCTAGTCGGACAGGGAAAATATAGCAATCAGCCCCAGCATTTT | TRBV28 | TRBD1 | - | TRBJ1-5 | 17
CASSEGVQGATNEKLFF | TGTGCCAGCAGTGAGGGTGTACAGGGTGCAACTAATGAAAAACTGTTTTTT | TRBV25-1 | - | - | TRBJ1-4 | 17
CSVVIQGRGHTGELFF | TGCAGCGTTGTAATACAGGGGCGAGGGCACACCGGGGAGCTGTTTTTT | TRBV29-1 | TRBD1 | - | TRBJ2-2 | 16
CASSLGTGTEAFF | TGCGCCAGCAGCTTGGGGACAGGGACTGAAGCTTTCTTT | TRBV5-1 | TRBD1 | once | TRBJ1-1 | 13
CASSQVYRTGQETQYF | TGCGCCAGCAGCCAAGTGTATAGAACAGGCCAAGAGACCCAGTACTTC | TRBV4-1 | - | - | TRBJ2-5 | 16
CATSSWPVEGPPGEQFF | TGTGCCACCAGCTCGTGGCCGGTGGAGGGCCCTCCGGGAGAGCAGTTCTTC | TRBV15 | - | - | TRBJ2-1 | 17
CASSLGSSQGYGYTF | TGTGCCAGCAGCCTCGGATCTTCTCAGGGCTATGGCTACACCTTC | TRBV28 | - | - | TRBJ1-2 | 15
CARKPRDRTLGDQETQYF | TGTGCCAGAAAACCCCGGGACAGGACATTGGGTGACCAAGAGACCCAGTACTTC | TRBV5-3 | TRBD1 | - | TRBJ2-5 | 18